The rows below give T cell receptor beta chains drawn from one sample of a study of blood T cell repertoires in COVID-19. Generated by immunoSEQ multiplex PCR, the TCRdb table keeps only in-frame clones and is missing some. In the table there are roughly 320,000 clones, around 90% of which are singletons. The sample consisted of peripheral blood. The source of these receptors is a man aged 70-80 years with acute or convalescent COVID-19. Both conserved end residues are part of each CDR3. A D gene is named only where the DNA matches it firmly. Rows give clone size only sometimes, using once, few, many, or a class for an expanded clone.

size: NA
J: TRBJ1-2
V: TRBV5-1
D: NA
DNA: TGCGCCAGCAGCCTGGGGCAGGGTGTCTATGGCTACACCTTC
CDR3: CASSLGQGVYGYTF

size: NA
J: TRBJ1-6
V: TRBV15
D: NA
DNA: TGTGCCACCAGCAGGAGTTTGGATTCACCCCTCCACTTT
CDR3: CATSRSLDSPLHF

size: NA
J: TRBJ2-2
V: TRBV10-3
D: TRBD1
DNA: TGTGCCATCAGTGGAGGGACAGCCACCGGGGAGCTGTTTTTT
CDR3: CAISGGTATGELFF

size: few
J: TRBJ2-2
V: TRBV30
D: TRBD2
DNA: TGTGCCTGGAGAACGGGACTAGCGGGATCCGGGGAGCTGTTTTTT
CDR3: CAWRTGLAGSGELFF

size: NA
J: TRBJ1-1
V: TRBV27
D: NA
DNA: TGTGCCAGCAGCCAACAAGGTCAGGTATCCTCAGCTGAAGCTTTCTTT
CDR3: CASSQQGQVSSAEAFF

size: NA
J: TRBJ2-7
V: TRBV4-2
D: NA
DNA: TGTGCCAGCAGCCAAGATCTCGTTTCCTACGAGCAGTACTTC
CDR3: CASSQDLVSYEQYF

size: NA
J: TRBJ2-7
V: TRBV18
D: TRBD2
DNA: TGTGCCAGCTCGCCTCTAGCGGAGAGTGGTGAGCAGTACTTC
CDR3: CASSPLAESGEQYF

size: NA
J: TRBJ1-1
V: TRBV29-1
D: TRBD1
DNA: TGCAGCGCCCTGAAAGGACAGGGGGCGACGGGCACTGAAGCTTTCTTT
CDR3: CSALKGQGATGTEAFF

size: NA
J: TRBJ2-3
V: TRBV5-1
D: NA
DNA: TGCGCCAGCAACGTCGGCTGGACAATCACAGATACGCAGTATTTT
CDR3: CASNVGWTITDTQYF

size: NA
J: TRBJ2-5
V: TRBV24-1
D: TRBD1
DNA: TGTGCCACCAGTGATCCCAGGACAGGGCAAGAGACCCAGTACTTC
CDR3: CATSDPRTGQETQYF